The present T cell receptor (beta chain) was sequenced within a study of cytomegalovirus exposure and HLA in healthy donors. Germline V CDR1 and CDR2: MNHEY, SVGAGI. V lost 11 bases and J 2 bases, leaving 21 bases between the germline ends. This CDR3 is 15 amino acids long. 13 Jbeta primers and 60 Vbeta primers were used for the PCR. Sequencing used immunoSEQ multiplex PCR; TCRdb keeps in-frame clones, though not all of them. Here the sample table reports 65,000 to 85,000 clones. Source material: PBMCs. The receptor's source is a female donor in good health and CMV-seropositive. This chain links TRBV6-5 with TRBJ1-1; perhaps TRBD1 as D (5 bases). CDR3 DNA: TGTGCCGCCTCGCAGGGCCTAATTCTCAACACTGAAGCTTTCTTT. Amino acid sequence: CAASQGLILNTEAFF.